In this sample, the clone carrying this T cell receptor beta chain turned up a few times. The target antigen is unknown. This specimen comes from a study of PD-1 blockade in mismatch repair-deficient tumors. Study-wide background: Enrolled about 2012-2016, patients had progressing, pretreated mismatch repair-deficient cancers of about a dozen types. Findings and caveats of the study: After pembrolizumab, tumor-resident clones rose rapidly, then generally contracted before radiologic responses.

Repertoires were generated with immunoSEQ multiplex PCR, while TCRdb's copy carries only in-frame clones and drops some. Here the sample spans around 37,000 clones, approximately 88% being singletons. Germline V lookup: CDR1 MDHEN, CDR2 SYDVKM. The J segment lost 2 bases and the V segment lost 6 bases, leaving 7 bases of the junction unmatched. This CDR3 spans 14 amino acids. The TCR-sequenced patients were a few responders to pembrolizumab. This receptor was taken from an adult with mismatch repair-deficient cancer. The specimen comprised PBMCs, sampled around 38 weeks after starting pembrolizumab. This chain connects TRBV28 to TRBJ2-7; 7 bases line up with TRBD1. The CDR3 spells CASRSTDRAYEQYF. CDR3 DNA: TGTGCCAGCAGATCCACCGACAGGGCCTACGAGCAGTACTTC.